By share of the sample, the clone carrying this T cell receptor beta chain is medium-sized. Its antigen is unknown. The sample is drawn from a study of spatial heterogeneity in lung cancer. Study summary: A T cell module score from matched bulk RNA-seq correlated strongly with TCR transcript counts in tumor regions.

The time point: sample taken at primary tumor resection. With 1 base removed from V and 4 bases from J, the gap between germline ends came to 4 bases. Germline values: CDR1 KGHSH, CDR2 LQKENI. The length of the CDR3 is 13 residues. Study-wide results and caveats: Ubiquitous nonsynonymous mutations were tracked by counts of ubiquitous expanded TCRs, and regional ones by counts of regional expanded TCRs. For expanded intratumoral alpha and beta TCRs, counts tracked tumor mutation counts.

One entry per CDR3 protein results from TCRdb running MiXCR on the 5' RACE reads. The sample consists of 3,000 to 4,000 distinct CDR3 sequences, approximately 6.1% of them appearing once. The TCR was taken from a male donor with early-stage non-small cell lung cancer. The chain uses TRBV18 and TRBJ2-2; D is ambiguous. The material sequenced was lung tumor tissue, taken at surgery. The CDR3 protein is CASSPLPTGELFF. In DNA form, the CDR3 reads TGTGCCAGCTCACCACTGCCCACCGGGGAGCTGTTTTTT.